These 20 T cell receptor beta chains were all obtained from the same sample, sequenced in a study of T cell changes during pregnancy in multiple sclerosis. Profiled with immunoSEQ multiplex PCR; TCRdb holds only in-frame clones, not every one. The sample lists 20,000 to 30,000 clones, around nine tenths seen once, with about 1% in the top ten. The sample consisted of CD4+ T cells from peripheral blood mononuclear cells, taken in the second trimester of pregnancy. Receptors were obtained from a female donor in good health, enrolled as a control in a pregnancy study.

This chain joins TRBV7-7 and TRBJ2-7; unclear D gene. V was pared by 5 bases and J by 1 base, with 12 bases between. The germline gives CDR1 SSHAT, CDR2 FNYEAQ (reference sequence). The CDR3 has 14 amino acids. CDR3 coding DNA: TGTGCCAGCAGCCCGGTGGGCAGTTCCTACGAGCAGTACTTC. Translated: CASSPVGSSYEQYF.

This clone is deemed medium-sized (0.01 to 0.1%). This chain links TRBV4-2 with TRBJ2-7; D possibly corresponds to TRBD2 (5 bases). Trimming left V 0 bases short and J 0 bases short, with 9 bases between. The CDR3 covers 15 residues. Germline CDR1 LGHNA, CDR2 YNFKEQ. CDR3 DNA sequence: TGTGCCAGCAGCCAAGATTACCGGGGCTCCTACGAGCAGTACTTC. It codes for CASSQDYRGSYEQYF.

The V and J genes are TRBV10-3 and TRBJ1-2, with a tentative D call TRBD1 (6 bases). The CDR3 loop spans 13 amino acids. Deletions cut 11 bases from V and 3 bases from J, with 16 bases between. The germline gives CDR1 ENHRY, CDR2 SYGVKD. CDR3 DNA: TGTGCCGTGGGGGCGGGGGAGGACTATGGCTACACCTTC. Amino acid sequence: CAVGAGEDYGYTF.

The chain uses TRBV11-3 and TRBJ2-1; 8 nucleotides agree with TRBD2. This CDR3 is built from 15 residues. Germline assignment: CDR1 SGHNT and CDR2 YENEEA. The V segment lost 0 bases and the J segment 6 bases; nucleotides outside the gene matches: 4. CDR3 nucleotides: TGTGCCAGCAGCTTAGAGGGAGCGGGGGTCAATGAGCAGTTCTTC. Translating gives CASSLEGAGVNEQFF.

The gene calls are TRBV7-6 and TRBJ2-1; possibly TRBD1 for D (5 bases). Germline values: CDR1 SGHVS, CDR2 FNYEAQ. V shed 2 bases and J shed 9 bases, with 17 bases lying between them. This CDR3 comprises 15 residues. CDR3 bases: TGTGCCAGCAGCTTAATTCGGGTTTCAGGGATTGAGCAGTTCTTC. Translating gives CASSLIRVSGIEQFF.

The chain employs TRBV7-2 and TRBJ1-2, with D possibly TRBD1 on 6 matching bases. Trimming left V 5 bases short and J 2 bases short, with 12 bases between. The CDR3 length is 14 residues. Germline V lookup: CDR1 SGHTA, CDR2 FQGNSA. The DNA for the CDR3 is TGTGCCAGCAGCCCATCCGGACAGAACTATGGCTACACCTTC. Translated: CASSPSGQNYGYTF.

The V and J genes are TRBV5-1 and TRBJ2-6; 9 nucleotides match TRBD1. CDR1 is SGHRS and CDR2 is YFSETQ in the germline V gene. Trimming took 5 bases from V and 0 from J; bases not matched to a gene: 12. This CDR3 region has 19 residues. Here the CDR3 DNA reads TGCGCCAGCAGAGGACGGACAGGGGAGGCCGACTCTGGGGCCAACGTCCTGACTTTC. Residues: CASRGRTGEADSGANVLTF.

The chain employs TRBV15 and TRBJ2-7; 9 bases line up with TRBD1. Germline values: CDR1 LNHNV, CDR2 YYDKDF (reference sequence). The CDR3 length is 14 residues. V was pared by 8 bases and J by 0 bases, with 5 bases of the junction left unmatched. This CDR3 reads CATSRDRASYEQYF. The CDR3 DNA reads as TGTGCCACCTCTAGGGACAGGGCCTCCTACGAGCAGTACTTC.

The chain links TRBV5-1 to TRBJ1-2; 7 nucleotides align to TRBD1. CDR1 and CDR2 from the germline V gene are SGHRS and YFSETQ. The CDR3 has 17 amino acids. The junction had 15 bases not matched to a gene; V was cut back by 5 bases and J by 2 bases. The CDR3 nucleotides read TGCGCCAGCAGTTGGTCTCCGGGACAGACGGCAAACTATGGCTACACCTTC. Amino acid sequence: CASSWSPGQTANYGYTF.

The chain links TRBV28 to TRBJ2-7, with 7 bases fitting TRBD1. CDR1 is MDHEN, CDR2 SYDVKM, per germline. This CDR3 spans 12 amino acids. J gave up 7 bases and V 10 bases, and 10 bases lay outside the gene matches. Written as DNA, the CDR3 is TGTGCCACCGGGCAGGGGGTAAGAGAGCAGTACTTC. Amino acid sequence: CATGQGVREQYF.

This rearrangement joins TRBV15 to TRBJ1-2; D is uncertain. The CDR3 length is 14 residues. V was pared by 4 bases and J by 8 bases, with 17 bases between. CDR1 is LNHNV and CDR2 is YYDKDF in the germline V gene (reference sequence). CDR3 amino acids: CATSTETGSRGYTF. The CDR3 DNA is TGTGCCACCAGCACCGAGACCGGGAGCCGCGGCTACACCTTC.

This sequence joins TRBV27 and TRBJ1-2, with 9 bases lining up with TRBD1. Germline CDR1 and CDR2: MNHEY and SMNVEV (reference sequence). V shed 5 bases, J shed 4 bases, and the junction held 5 bases outside the gene matches. The CDR3 length is 14 residues. The CDR3, as DNA: TGTGCCAGCAGTGTAAACAGGGGGCTCTATGGCTACACCTTC. It is translated as CASSVNRGLYGYTF.

J is TRBJ2-7 and V is TRBV12-5; 7 nucleotides agree with TRBD2. Germline values: CDR1 LGHNT, CDR2 FRNRAP. J lost 4 bases, V lost 1 base, and 10 bases had no gene match. This CDR3 has 16 amino acids. The DNA of the CDR3 is TGTGCTAGTGGTTTGGCGACTAGCCCCAAAGGGTACGAGCAGTACTTC. Protein product: CASGLATSPKGYEQYF. The variable domain in full, with the rest retrieved from reference TRBV12-5 and TRBJ2-7, is DARVTQTPRHKVTEMGQEVTMRCQPILGHNTVFWYRQTMMQGLELLAYFRNRAPLDDSGMPKDRFSAEMPDATLATLKIQPSEPRDSAVYFCASGLATSPKGYEQYFGPGTRLTVT.

The rearrangement uses TRBV7-6 and TRBJ2-7, with D possibly matching TRBD1 (8 bases). The ends were cut back, 1 base at V and 4 bases at J, with 11 bases in the middle. Germline V gene data show CDR1 as SGHVS and CDR2 as FNYEAQ. This CDR3 region has 14 residues. This CDR3 reads CASSLDRGGYEQYF. CDR3 coding DNA: TGTGCCAGCAGCTTAGACAGGGGGGGGTACGAGCAGTACTTC.

The J gene is TRBJ2-2, the V gene TRBV11-2; 12 nucleotides agree with TRBD2. After removal of 3 bases from V and 5 bases from J, the junction contained 4 bases not matched to a gene. CDR1 and CDR2 (germline): SGHAT, FQNNGV. The CDR3 sequence is 16 residues long. In nucleotides, the CDR3 is TGTGCCAGCAGCTTTCGGACTAGCGGGGAAACCGGGGAGCTGTTTTTT. Encoded protein: CASSFRTSGETGELFF.

The CDR3 protein is CASRQTGTGELFF. In DNA, the CDR3 is TGTGCCAGCAGGCAGACAGGGACCGGGGAGCTGTTTTTT. The chain is built from TRBV6-5 and TRBJ2-2; 7 nucleotides agree with TRBD1. Germline V gene data show CDR1 as MNHEY and CDR2 as SVGAGI. The V segment lost 6 bases and the J segment 5 bases; nucleotides outside the gene matches: 3. This CDR3 region has 13 residues.

The CDR3 protein is CASSSGTSGTSTDTQYF. The CDR3 nucleotides are TGCGCCAGCAGCTCGGGGACTAGCGGGACTAGCACAGATACGCAGTATTTT. The V gene is TRBV5-1, the J gene TRBJ2-3; 13 positions agree with TRBD2. The CDR3 loop spans 17 amino acids. Trimming removed 3 bases from V and 0 bases from J; junction bases left unmatched: 4. Germline assignment: CDR1 SGHRS and CDR2 YFSETQ.

This chain uses TRBV30 with TRBJ2-1; D not resolved. V lost 0 bases, J lost 4 bases, and 13 bases lay in between. The CDR3 runs 15 residues. Germline V gene sequence: CDR1 GTSNPN, CDR2 SVGIG (reference sequence). CDR3 nucleotide sequence: TGTGCCTGGAGTGTACGACATACCGCTTACAATGAGCAGTTCTTC. Residues: CAWSVRHTAYNEQFF.

This chain joins TRBV19 and TRBJ2-1; 8 bases line up with TRBD2. The length of the CDR3 is 16 residues. V was pared by 0 bases and J by 7 bases, with 8 bases of the junction left unmatched. Germline CDR1 is LNHDA and CDR2 is SQIVND (reference sequence). CDR3 sequence reads: CASSIDLGGGQNEQFF. DNA for the CDR3: TGTGCCAGTAGTATAGACCTCGGGGGGGGGCAGAATGAGCAGTTCTTC. Based on the CDR3 plus reference TRBV19 and TRBJ2-1, the full variable domain is DGGITQSPKYLFRKEGQNVTLSCEQNLNHDAMYWYRQDPGQGLRLIYYSQIVNDFQKGDIAEGYSVSREKKESFPLTVTSAQKNPTAFYLCASSIDLGGGQNEQFFGPGTRLTVL.

The chain's CDR3 is CASSQAPTGGGELFF. Here the CDR3 DNA reads TGCGCCAGCAGCCAAGCCCCCACAGGTGGCGGGGAGCTGTTTTTT. The chain has TRBV4-1 and TRBJ2-2; tentative D call: TRBD1 (5 bases). The CDR3 contains 15 residues. Trimming cost V 1 base and J 7 bases, with 13 bases left between them. The germline V gene has CDR1 MGHRA and CDR2 YSYEKL.